This T cell receptor beta chain was documented in a study of blood T cell repertoires in COVID-19 (dated by TCRdb to the early 2020s). As for the study more broadly: The collaborator samples originated in the United States, Italy and Spain and spanned the acute and convalescent phases of COVID-19. The material from the prospective study consisted of cDNA or gDNA derived from T cells, B-cell-depleted T cells, or PBMCs. Subjects who had been exposed to COVID-19, were actively infected with it, or had recovered from it provided the deeply sampled blood TCRbeta repertoires that made up the dataset. A freely available public database, intended as a resource for researchers studying the immune response to SARS-CoV-2, is where the repertoires were released. The samples were drawn from two sources: the first 160 participants of the ongoing ImmuneRACE study, and 1,000 to 1,500 subjects contributed by 6 global collaborators. Nearly every sample came with metadata listing a de-identified subject ID, COVID-19 status, age in years and sex. Where available, HLA class I and class II types were taken from metadata supplied by the sample provider and were not determined by assay-based typing.

About this clone: Its antigen specificity is not known. The record has no base qualities; no much larger clone is one base away.

The immunoSEQ Assay, a bias-controlled multiplex PCR, was used to amplify TCRbeta CDR3 regions from genomic DNA. On the study's bioinformatics: Nucleated cell counts per sample were estimated from amplification of reference gene primers within the assay. To quantify the absolute abundance of each unique TCRbeta CDR3 rearrangement, sequence reads were collapsed and filtered. For each sample, productive Simpson clonality was calculated as the square root of Simpson's diversity index over productive rearrangements. TCRdb re-hosts the immuneACCESS table, in-frame sequences only. Its copies lack some clones; in the studies checked, an unresolved V gene accounts for under half of them, and the cause for the rest is not known. V, J and clone size reflect that table, while D and trimming were determined from the DNA. Within this sample are under 200,000 clones, with roughly 82% of them counted one time only. Around 6% of the sample belongs to the ten largest clones.

Overall results and qualifications from the work: Clinical and demographic metadata were provided uncurated, with the amount varying by source and participant.

Enrolling through a virtual design, the prospective study's participants ranged in age from roughly 18 to 95 years and lived across some 22 United States geographic areas. To assign participants to cohorts, the prospective study relied on clinical history that participants themselves reported in a screening survey and a study questionnaire. Mobile phlebotomists in the prospective study collected whole blood, serum and a nasopharyngeal or oropharyngeal swab from every participant. Additional blood draws and questionnaires over an approximately two-month period could optionally be provided by prospective study participants. Before DNA extraction, blood samples from the prospective study were shipped at room temperature or frozen. The receptor was isolated from a man aged 35 to 55 with acute COVID-19. The sample consisted of PBMCs or T cells enriched from blood (not recorded which).

The nucleotides are TGTGCCAGCTCAGATCTAGGGATAGCGGGAGAGCAGTACTTC. Its product reads: CASSDLGIAGEQYF. The chain joins TRBV18 to TRBJ2-7; the junction holds 8 bases that match TRBD2. Ends trimmed: V by 5 bases, J by 7 bases; bases unmatched to a gene: 10. From the cysteine through the phenylalanine, the CDR3 covers 14 amino acids. Only the CDR3 DNA stays, 42 bases, in frame from base 1. The germline V gene provides CDR1 KGHSH and CDR2 LQKENI.